This passage covers 18 T cell receptor beta chains from one sample sequenced in a study of blood T cell repertoires in COVID-19. Profiled with immunoSEQ multiplex PCR; TCRdb holds only in-frame clones, not every one. Of 70,000 to 100,000 clones detected, 75% to 90% appear once; the ten largest clones hold 1.2%. Sequencing was performed on peripheral blood. Receptor source: a man older than 75 with active or convalescent COVID-19.

This clone was found once. The rearrangement joins TRBV19 to TRBJ2-6; D possibly corresponds to TRBD2 (5 bases). The germline gives CDR1 LNHDA, CDR2 SQIVND (reference sequence). The CDR3 spans 18 residues. V was clipped by 6 bases and J by 3 bases, with 21 bases between them. In nucleotides, the CDR3 is TGTGCCAGTAGCTACCGTTACGGGGTGGGAAGTGGGGCCAACGTCCTGACTTTC. This encodes CASSYRYGVGSGANVLTF.

V usage is TRBV7-2 and J usage is TRBJ1-2; D might be TRBD1 (5 bases). CDR1 is SGHTA and CDR2 is FQGNSA in the germline V gene. Trimming shortened V by 5 bases and J by 3 bases, and 13 bases separated the two germline ends. The CDR3 totals 14 residues. CDR3 bases: TGTGCCAGCAGCGAAAACCAGGGTGACTATGGCTACACCTTC. Its protein product is CASSENQGDYGYTF.

This chain joins TRBV11-1 and TRBJ2-3, with 10 bases lining up with TRBD2. CDR1 is SGHAT and CDR2 is FQDESV in the germline V gene (reference sequence). The CDR3 covers 16 residues. V trimming: 3 bases; J trimming: 7 bases; junction bases outside the gene matches: 10. CDR3 residues: CASSFDSSGRGYTQYF. In DNA, the CDR3 is TGTGCCAGCAGCTTCGACTCAAGCGGGAGGGGTTATACGCAGTATTTT.

The chain has TRBV5-4 and TRBJ1-2, with D tentatively TRBD1 (5 bases). Germline CDR1 SGHNT, CDR2 YYREEE (reference sequence). Deletions cut 0 bases from V and 4 bases from J, with 16 bases between. The CDR3 is made up of 16 amino acids. The CDR3, as DNA: TGTGCCAGCAGCTTGGCCGGGACCCGGGGGGGCTATGGCTACACCTTC. Protein sequence: CASSLAGTRGGYGYTF.

This chain links TRBV6-5 with TRBJ1-5, with TRBD1 matching 8 bases. Germline V gene sequence: CDR1 MNHEY, CDR2 SVGAGI. This CDR3 is built from 14 residues. The V gene end was trimmed by 6 bases and the J gene end by 7 bases; junction bases not matched to a gene: 8. In nucleotides, the CDR3 is TGTGCCAGCAGAGAGGGGACAGGCGGCCAGCCCCAGCATTTT. This translates into CASREGTGGQPQHF.

V and J are TRBV7-9 and TRBJ2-4; 8 nucleotides match TRBD2. The CDR3 contains 13 residues. Germline loops: CDR1 SEHNR, CDR2 FQNEAQ (reference sequence). V trimming: 5 bases; J trimming: 7 bases; junction bases outside the gene matches: 4. The CDR3 nucleotides are TGTGCCAGCAGCCCTGCGGGGGGCAACATTCAGTACTTC. The encoded protein is CASSPAGGNIQYF.

The rearrangement links TRBV7-2 to TRBJ2-2; 10 positions agree with TRBD2. V dropped 4 bases and J dropped 7; count of bases not matched to a gene: 12. Germline CDR1 and CDR2: SGHTA and FQGNSA. The CDR3 spans 17 residues. CDR3 in amino acids: CASSSQTSGIGGGELFF. The CDR3 coding sequence is TGTGCCAGCAGCTCCCAAACTAGCGGGATAGGGGGCGGGGAGCTGTTTTTT.

In DNA, the CDR3 is TGTGCCATCAGTGTATCTAGCGGGGGGGGAAATGAGCAGTTCTTC. Its protein product is CAISVSSGGGNEQFF. This sequence joins TRBV10-3 and TRBJ2-1, with 12 bases that match TRBD2. With V trimmed by 4 bases and J by 7 bases, 5 bases remained unmatched. Germline V gene lookup returns CDR1 ENHRY and CDR2 SYGVKD. The CDR3 length is 15 residues.

The V gene is TRBV28, the J gene TRBJ2-7; D is possibly TRBD2 (5 bases). Trimming removed 5 bases at V and 4 bases at J, with 9 bases between. This CDR3 has 12 amino acids. CDR1 and CDR2 from the germline V gene are MDHEN and SYDVKM. Here the CDR3 reads CASSKGAYEQYF. The CDR3 bases are TGTGCCAGCAGTAAGGGAGCATACGAGCAGTACTTC.

The V call is TRBV5-4, the J call TRBJ1-1, with 7 bases that match TRBD1. Germline V gene data show CDR1 as SGHNT and CDR2 as YYREEE (reference sequence). V shed 4 bases and J 4 bases; nucleotides not matched to a gene: 4. The CDR3 length is 13 residues. CDR3 bases: TGTGCCAGCAGCCGCAGGGGGACCACTGAAGCTTTCTTT. This codes for CASSRRGTTEAFF.

V is TRBV5-1 and J is TRBJ1-2, with 7 bases fitting TRBD1. V shed 0 bases, J shed 8 bases, and the junction held 7 bases outside the gene matches. The CDR3 length is 14 residues. Germline V gene data show CDR1 as SGHRS and CDR2 as YFSETQ. The CDR3 bases are TGCGCCAGCAGCTTGGTTACAGGGGTCGACGGCTACACCTTC. Translating it yields CASSLVTGVDGYTF.

The chain links TRBV5-5 to TRBJ1-2; D call uncertain. From germline, CDR1 is SGHKS and CDR2 YYEKEE (reference sequence). This CDR3 has 12 amino acids. The V end was cut by 2 bases, the J end by 8 bases, with 10 bases between. The CDR3 nucleotides are TGTGCCAGCAGCTTTGGGCCCGCAGGCTACACCTTC. Residues: CASSFGPAGYTF. The variable domain in full, completed from reference TRBV5-5 and TRBJ1-2, reads DAGVTQSPTHLIKTRGQQVTLRCSPISGHKSVSWYQQVLGQGPQFIFQYYEKEERGRGNFPDRFSARQFPNYSSELNVNALLLGDSALYLCASSFGPAGYTFGSGTRLTVV.

This rearrangement joins TRBV5-5 to TRBJ2-1; 13 bases align to TRBD2. Germline V gene sequence: CDR1 SGHKS, CDR2 YYEKEE (reference sequence). With 3 bases clipped from V and 0 bases from J, the junction kept 9 bases outside the gene matches. This CDR3 comprises 19 residues. CDR3 sequence (DNA): TGTGCCAGCAGCTCGAGACTAGCGGGAGGCCTGAGCTCCTACAATGAGCAGTTCTTC. Amino acid sequence: CASSSRLAGGLSSYNEQFF.

The chain uses TRBV19 and TRBJ2-1; TRBD1 aligns across 8 bases. V lost 3 bases and J lost 3; bases outside the gene matches: 4. The CDR3 is 15 amino acids. Per the germline V gene, CDR1 is LNHDA and CDR2 is SQIVND (reference sequence). The CDR3 DNA is TGTGCCAGTAGTATGGGGACAGGAGTCTACAATGAGCAGTTCTTC. Residues: CASSMGTGVYNEQFF.

V and J are TRBV5-4 and TRBJ2-5; 8 positions agree with TRBD2. The germline gives CDR1 SGHNT, CDR2 YYREEE (reference sequence). This CDR3 has 16 amino acids. With 0 bases clipped from V and 4 bases from J, the junction kept 8 bases outside the gene matches. The CDR3 bases are TGTGCCAGCAGCTTGGCTGGCGGGAGGAGGAGAGAGACCCAGTACTTC. This encodes CASSLAGGRRRETQYF.

The V and J genes are TRBV27 and TRBJ1-2; D might be TRBD1 (6 bases). The V gene's germline CDR1 is MNHEY and CDR2 SMNVEV (reference sequence). V was trimmed by 6 bases and J by 7 bases, leaving 18 bases between them. This CDR3 is 14 amino acids long. DNA for the CDR3: TGTGCCAGCAGGGCCTTAGGTGGGGGCTCTGGCTACACCTTC. This gives the protein CASRALGGGSGYTF.

V and J are TRBV5-5 and TRBJ2-1; 8 nucleotides agree with TRBD2. This CDR3 has 15 amino acids. V lost 4 bases and J lost 4; bases outside the gene matches: 7. Germline CDR1 SGHKS, CDR2 YYEKEE (reference sequence). This chain's CDR3 is CASSPGLGIYNEQFF. The CDR3 region has the DNA TGTGCCAGCAGCCCGGGACTAGGGATTTACAATGAGCAGTTCTTC.

The CDR3 DNA sequence: TGTGCCAGCAGTGGGGGACAGGGGCGTAATTCACCCCTCCACTTT. Encoded protein: CASSGGQGRNSPLHF. The V call is TRBV28, the J call TRBJ1-6, with 10 bases matching TRBD1. Germline-derived CDR1 and CDR2 are MDHEN and SYDVKM. V lost 5 bases, J lost 6 bases, and 4 bases stayed unmatched. The CDR3 extends over 15 amino acids.